The 8 T cell receptor beta chains reported below all come from one sample, sequenced in a study of blood T cell repertoires in COVID-19. Clones were read by immunoSEQ multiplex PCR, and TCRdb kept only the in-frame ones, dropping some. In the table there are 140,000 or so clones, about 80% of which are singletons. The sequenced material came from peripheral blood. These receptors were collected from a man in his 70s who had recovered from COVID-19.

Comment on this clone: This sample includes further DNA sequences coding for the same CDR3. The chain uses TRBV19 and TRBJ2-2, with TRBD2 matching over 8 bases. The V gene's germline CDR1 is LNHDA and CDR2 SQIVND (reference sequence). There are 15 residues in the CDR3. V dropped 4 bases and J dropped 2; count of bases not matched to a gene: 3. CDR3 sequence: CASSNLAGNTGELFF. For the CDR3, the DNA is TGTGCCAGTAGTAACCTAGCGGGCAACACCGGGGAGCTGTTTTTT.

The chain is built from TRBV20-1 and TRBJ2-5; D uncertain. CDR3 size: 13 residues. CDR1 and CDR2 from the germline V gene are DFQATT and SNEGSKA (reference sequence). The V gene lost 3 bases and the J gene lost 5 bases, with 13 bases spanning the gap. This CDR3 is CSASPLGAETQYF. CDR3 nucleotide sequence: TGCAGTGCTAGTCCCCTTGGTGCGGAGACCCAGTACTTC.

The chain combines TRBV10-1 with TRBJ2-2; 7 nucleotides align to TRBD2. Per the germline V gene, CDR1 is WNHNN and CDR2 is SYGVQD (reference sequence). The V segment lost 3 bases and the J segment 3 bases; nucleotides outside the gene matches: 10. This CDR3 spans 17 amino acids. The chain's CDR3 is CASSDLGGRGDTGELFF. CDR3 bases: TGCGCCAGCAGTGACCTAGGCGGCCGGGGGGACACCGGGGAGCTGTTTTTT.

This clone has only one observation. The chain employs TRBV7-2 and TRBJ2-7; 7 nucleotides align to TRBD2. Germline assignment: CDR1 SGHTA and CDR2 FQGNSA. The CDR3 is 14 amino acids. The V gene end was trimmed by 5 bases and the J gene end by 3 bases; junction bases not matched to a gene: 7. CDR3 sequence: CASSPGGVRYEQYF. The CDR3 region has the DNA TGTGCCAGCAGCCCTGGGGGGGTTCGCTACGAGCAGTACTTC. Together with reference TRBV7-2 and TRBJ2-7, the CDR3 gives the full variable domain: GAGVSQSPSNKVTEKGKDVELRCDPISGHTALYWYRQSLGQGLEFLIYFQGNSAPDKSGLPSDRFSAERTGGSVSTLTIQRTQQEDSAVYLCASSPGGVRYEQYFGPGTRLTVT.

V usage is TRBV6-6 and J usage is TRBJ2-7; D uncertain. Between the trimmed V and J ends, which lost 8 bases and 4 bases, there was a span of 12 bases. The CDR3 is made up of 12 amino acids. Germline V gives CDR1 MNHNY, CDR2 SVGAGI (reference sequence). The DNA of the CDR3 is TGTGCCAGCGGAGATCCCTATTACGAGCAGTACTTC. Residues: CASGDPYYEQYF.

The chain links TRBV3-1 (or the pseudogene TRBV3-2) to TRBJ2-1, with TRBD1 matching 11 bases. Trimming cost V 3 bases and J 5 bases; bases outside gene matches: 9. The CDR3 runs 17 residues. The germline gives CDR1 LGHDT, CDR2 YNNKEL (reference sequence). CDR3 residues: CASSHPMGDRGDNEQFF. The CDR3 DNA reads TGTGCCAGCAGCCACCCGATGGGGGACAGGGGGGACAATGAGCAGTTCTTC.

In this sample, this clone turned up once. The chain uses TRBV5-1 and TRBJ2-2; 9 positions agree with TRBD2. Germline V lookup: CDR1 SGHRS, CDR2 YFSETQ. The CDR3 is 16 residues long. V shed 1 base, J shed 3 bases, and the junction held 4 bases outside the gene matches. This CDR3 is CASSLSGLAYTGELFF. The CDR3, as DNA: TGCGCCAGCAGCTTGTCCGGACTAGCGTACACCGGGGAGCTGTTTTTT.

V usage is TRBV16 and J usage is TRBJ2-7; D remains ambiguous. Deletions cut 2 bases from V and 2 bases from J, with 7 bases between. The V gene's germline CDR1 is KGHSY and CDR2 FQNENV. This CDR3 comprises 13 residues. CDR3 DNA: TGTGCCAGCAGCCAAATGAGTCCCTACGAGCAGTACTTC. Its translation: CASSQMSPYEQYF. The complete variable domain, with remaining parts taken from reference TRBV16 and TRBJ2-7, reads GEEVAQTPKHLVRGEGQKAKLYCAPIKGHSYVFWYQQVLKNEFKFLISFQNENVFDETGMPKERFSAKCLPNSPCSLEIQATKLEDSAVYFCASSQMSPYEQYFGPGTRLTVT.